The T cell receptor beta chain under discussion was sequenced for a study of blood T cell repertoires in COVID-19. Authors' methods: Amplifying reference gene primers gave estimates of nucleated cell counts. The assay was immunoSEQ multiplex PCR, and TCRdb's table has in-frame clones only and misses some. V and J calls and clone size are as listed in that table; D and trimming were resolved from the DNA. This table has about 130,000 clones, approximately 85% appearing once. Per the germline V gene, CDR1 is LNHDA and CDR2 is SQIVND (reference sequence). The CDR3 covers 14 residues. Trimming took 6 bases from V and 2 from J; bases not matched to a gene: 6. Concerning this clone itself: This same CDR3 is encoded by further DNA sequences in the sample.

This clonotype originated in a woman aged 80 or older with COVID-19, enrolled during active disease. Sequenced material: peripheral blood. The chain joins TRBV19 to TRBJ2-7; TRBD2 agrees at 8 bases. CDR3 DNA sequence: TGTGCCAGTAGCTCGGCTAGCGGGCCCTACGAGCAGTACTTC. As protein: CASSSASGPYEQYF.